The source of this TCR beta chain is a study of shared clonotypes between healthy human individuals. The study, taken as a whole, reports: The study's rarefaction showed incomplete sorted-subset sequencing despite large depth. Sharing across four donors was highest in naive CD4 (roughly 5%) and lowest in memory CD8 (approximately 0.4%).

The CDR3 length is 15 residues. Germline V gene sequence: CDR1 SGHRS, CDR2 YFSETQ. The V end lost 0 bases, the J end lost 11 bases, and 17 bases lay between the germline ends. The protocol was immunoSEQ multiplex PCR, while the TCRdb copy is restricted to in-frame clones and leaves out a portion. Counted here are around 510,000 clones, 90% to 97% occurring once; the ten biggest clones make up under 0.065%. With regard to this clone: Its antigen remains unknown.

Healthy HIV-negative adults with no recent acute infections or vaccinations were recruited as donors. The V call is TRBV5-1, the J call TRBJ1-4, with D possibly matching TRBD1 (5 bases). The receptor was derived from a woman in her 30s in good health. The sequenced material came from naive CD4+ T cells sorted from blood. Subset of the sample: CD45RA+ positively selected. The CDR3 nucleotides are TGCGCCAGCAGCTTGGGGGGACTGGGACCAGCGAAACTGTTTTTT. This encodes CASSLGGLGPAKLFF. The full variable domain, with the rest looked up from reference TRBV5-1 and TRBJ1-4, is KAGVTQTPRYLIKTRGQQVTLSCSPISGHRSVSWYQQTPGQGLQFLFEYFSETQRNKGNFPGRFSGRQFSNSRSEMNVSTLELGDSALYLCASSLGGLGPAKLFFGSGTQLSVL.